The 9 T cell receptor beta chains in this list originate from one sample, sequenced in a study of cytomegalovirus exposure and HLA in healthy donors. Profiling relied on immunoSEQ multiplex PCR, and the TCRdb table lists in-frame clones only, not all of them. The sample yields approximately 220,000 clones, around nine tenths seen once. The sequenced material came from PBMCs. Receptors were obtained from a woman under 30 in good health and CMV-seronegative.

This clone was observed a handful of times. V usage is TRBV11-2 and J usage is TRBJ2-7; unclear D gene. Between the trimmed V and J ends, which lost 1 base and 6 bases, there was a span of 10 bases. This CDR3 has 13 residues. CDR1 is SGHAT, CDR2 FQNNGV, per germline. The CDR3 protein is CASSLGALGEQYF. The CDR3 DNA is TGTGCCAGCAGCTTAGGTGCCCTCGGCGAGCAGTACTTC.

The chain recombines TRBV29-1 with TRBJ2-7; no reliable D call. V gave up 0 bases and J gave up 6 bases, with 9 bases separating them. Germline V gene sequence: CDR1 SQVTM, CDR2 ANQGSEA. This CDR3 has 12 residues. The CDR3 bases are TGCAGCGTTGAAGATCCTTCGGGCGAGCAGTACTTC. This sequence encodes CSVEDPSGEQYF.

The chain employs TRBV4-2 and TRBJ1-2; 10 nucleotides align to TRBD1. Germline V CDR1 and CDR2: LGHNA, YNFKEQ. This CDR3 is 15 amino acids long. Trimming at V came to 1 base and at J to 2 bases, leaving 1 base not matched to a gene. DNA for the CDR3: TGTGCCAGCAGCCAAGTGGACAGGGGGAACTATGGCTACACCTTC. It yields the protein CASSQVDRGNYGYTF.

V and J are TRBV19 and TRBJ1-6, with D possibly being TRBD1 (5 bases). Trimming pared 8 bases from V and 9 bases from J, leaving 17 bases between. The germline V gene encodes CDR1 LNHDA and CDR2 SQIVND (reference sequence). The CDR3 is 14 amino acids. The CDR3 DNA sequence: TGTGCCAGTTTTTACCAGGGCAGCAGTTCACCCCTCCACTTT. It yields the protein CASFYQGSSSPLHF.

The chain joins TRBV18 to TRBJ2-7; tentatively, D is TRBD2 (6 bases). Per germline, CDR1 KGHSH and CDR2 LQKENI. V lost 3 bases, J lost 1 base, and 10 bases lay in between. This CDR3 has 14 amino acids. This CDR3 is CASSPGLGSYEQYF. Written as DNA, the CDR3 is TGTGCCAGCTCACCGGGACTGGGTTCCTACGAGCAGTACTTC.

This chain links TRBV10-1 with TRBJ2-3; the D is unclear. The CDR3 sequence is 16 residues long. In germline, CDR1 is WNHNN, CDR2 SYGVQD (reference sequence). V was clipped by 5 bases and J by 1 base, with 16 bases between them. The CDR3 DNA follows: TGCGCCAGCAGTATTTCACTCGCCTTGGGCACAGATACGCAGTATTTT. It translates to CASSISLALGTDTQYF.

This chain connects TRBV29-1 to TRBJ2-5; the match to TRBD1 covers 7 bases. The CDR3 sequence is 12 residues long. The ends lost 3 bases at V and 4 bases at J; junction bases unmatched: 2. From germline, CDR1 is SQVTM and CDR2 ANQGSEA. The CDR3 here is CSVDRTGETQYF. In DNA, the CDR3 is TGCAGCGTTGATAGGACAGGAGAGACCCAGTACTTC.

The chain joins TRBV28 to TRBJ2-7, with D tentatively TRBD1 (5 bases). Germline assignment: CDR1 MDHEN and CDR2 SYDVKM. The V end lost 4 bases, the J end lost 5 bases, and 12 bases lay between the germline ends. There are 13 residues in the CDR3. As DNA, the CDR3 is TGTGCCAGCAGTTCAGGGTTTAGGGACGAGCAGTACTTC. Its protein product is CASSSGFRDEQYF. The entire variable domain, with the rest obtained from reference TRBV28 and TRBJ2-7, is as follows: DVKVTQSSRYLVKRTGEKVFLECVQDMDHENMFWYRQDPGLGLRLIYFSYDVKMKEKGDIPEGYSVSREKKERFSLILESASTNQTSMYLCASSSGFRDEQYFGPGTRLTVT.

V usage is TRBV21-1 and J usage is TRBJ2-1; TRBD1, as called in the table, went unchecked against the DNA. TRBV21-1 is deemed a pseudogene. This CDR3 region has 16 residues. CDR3 residues: CARGRVAGAIYNEQFF. The CDR3 DNA reads TGTGCCAGGGGCCGGGTGGCAGGGGCGATTTACAATGAGCAGTTCTTC.